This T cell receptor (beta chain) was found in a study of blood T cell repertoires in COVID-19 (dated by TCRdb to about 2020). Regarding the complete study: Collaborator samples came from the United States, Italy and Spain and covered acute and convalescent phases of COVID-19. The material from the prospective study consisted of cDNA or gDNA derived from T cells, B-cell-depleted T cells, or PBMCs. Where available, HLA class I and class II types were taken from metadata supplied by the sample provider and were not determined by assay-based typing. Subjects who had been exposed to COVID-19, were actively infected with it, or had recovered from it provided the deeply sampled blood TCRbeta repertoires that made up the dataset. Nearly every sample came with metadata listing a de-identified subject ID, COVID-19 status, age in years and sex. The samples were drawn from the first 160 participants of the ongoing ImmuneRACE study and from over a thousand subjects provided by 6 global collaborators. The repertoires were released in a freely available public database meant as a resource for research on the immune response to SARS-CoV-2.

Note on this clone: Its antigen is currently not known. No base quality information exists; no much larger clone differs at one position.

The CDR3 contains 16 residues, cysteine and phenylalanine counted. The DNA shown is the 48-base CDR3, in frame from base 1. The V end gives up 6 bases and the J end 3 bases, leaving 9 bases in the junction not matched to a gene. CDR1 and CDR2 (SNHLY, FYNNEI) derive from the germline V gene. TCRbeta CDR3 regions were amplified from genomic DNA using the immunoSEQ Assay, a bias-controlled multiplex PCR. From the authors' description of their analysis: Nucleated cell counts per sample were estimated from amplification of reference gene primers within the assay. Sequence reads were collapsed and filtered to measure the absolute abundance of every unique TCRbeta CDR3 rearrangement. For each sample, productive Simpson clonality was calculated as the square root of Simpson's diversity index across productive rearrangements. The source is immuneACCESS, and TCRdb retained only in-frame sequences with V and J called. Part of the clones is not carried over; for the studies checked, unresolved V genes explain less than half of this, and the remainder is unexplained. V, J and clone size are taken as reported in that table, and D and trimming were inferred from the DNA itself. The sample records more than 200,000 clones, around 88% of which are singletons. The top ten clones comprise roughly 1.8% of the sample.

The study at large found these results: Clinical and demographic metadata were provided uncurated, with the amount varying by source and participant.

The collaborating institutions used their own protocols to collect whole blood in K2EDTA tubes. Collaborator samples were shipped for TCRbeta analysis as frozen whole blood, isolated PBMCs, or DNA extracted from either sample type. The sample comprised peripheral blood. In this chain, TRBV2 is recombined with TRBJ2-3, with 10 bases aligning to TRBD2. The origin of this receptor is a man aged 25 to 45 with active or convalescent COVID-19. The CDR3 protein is CASRFQSGGVTDTQYF. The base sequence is TGTGCCAGCAGATTCCAAAGCGGGGGGGTAACAGATACGCAGTATTTT.